This T cell receptor (beta chain) derives from a study of cytotoxic CD8 clonotypes in ibrutinib-treated CLL. Background on the study: Approximately ten relapsed/refractory, some 14 treatment-naive; approximately 18 IGHV unmutated. Sequencing produced an average of approximately 230,000 productive templates and under 95,000 productive rearrangements per sample. Partial responses numbered some 24 and complete responses 2; after a median around 68 months, about 14 stayed remitted and roughly twelve progressed. Whole-study findings and limits: Sampling times (in sustained-remission versus progressing patients) were not the same.

Germline V lookup: CDR1 MNHEY, CDR2 SMNVEV (reference sequence). The CDR3 has 21 residues. V was clipped by 5 bases and J by 0 bases; unmatched bases: 23. Measured with immunoSEQ multiplex PCR; TCRdb has only the in-frame clones, and not every one. The table records some 300,000 clones, more than 65% of them present only once. As for this clone: Antigen specificity is unknown.

This receptor was taken from a human donor with chronic lymphocytic leukemia. Sequencing was performed on PBMCs, taken before ibrutinib treatment. The V gene is TRBV27, the J gene TRBJ2-7, with 9 bases lining up with TRBD2. This CDR3 reads CASSPGGVAGVVYPSSYEQYF. CDR3 bases: TGTGCCAGCAGTCCGGGTGGGGTAGCGGGAGTGGTGTACCCAAGCTCCTACGAGCAGTACTTC.